These 14 T cell receptor beta chains were all obtained from the same sample, sequenced in a study of T cell responses to AZD1222 COVID-19 vaccine (dated by TCRdb to the early 2020s). According to the study, the label for this sample's time point signals: sample from adult after SARS-CoV-2 infection, after symptom onset. The library was produced with the immunoSEQ multiplex PCR assay. TCRdb limited this immuneACCESS table to in-frame rearrangements with V and J called. A share of clones is missing; checked studies link under half to unresolved V genes, and the rest is unexplained. The sample yields about 150,000 clones; about 88% were counted once. The top ten constitute 5.5% to 8% of the sample. The sequenced sample was peripheral blood, obtained after recovery from COVID-19. The receptors were sampled from an adult who had recovered from COVID-19.

This clone is classed as medium-sized. This sequence joins TRBV15 and TRBJ1-1, with D hard to call. The V gene lost 0 bases and the J gene lost 4 bases, with 9 bases spanning the gap. CDR3 length equals 14 residues. The germline V gene encodes CDR1 LNHNV and CDR2 YYDKDF (reference sequence). CDR3 nucleotides: TGTGCCACCAGCAGAGATTTGGCGGGCACTGAAGCTTTCTTT. As protein: CATSRDLAGTEAFF.

The V gene is TRBV3-1 (or the pseudogene TRBV3-2), the J gene TRBJ1-1, with D possibly TRBD1 on 5 matching bases. From germline, CDR1 is LGHDT and CDR2 YNNKEL (reference sequence). The ends were cut back, 7 bases at V and 8 bases at J, with 11 bases in the middle. This CDR3 is built from 11 residues. CDR3 protein: CASILEGEAFF. The CDR3 DNA reads as TGTGCCAGCATCCTAGAGGGGGAAGCTTTCTTT.

The CDR3 spells CASSFGRTGGQYF. CDR3 in DNA: TGTGCCAGCAGCTTCGGTCGAACAGGAGGGCAGTACTTC. V usage is TRBV7-2 and J usage is TRBJ2-7; D may correspond to TRBD1 or TRBD2 (5 bases each). There are 13 residues in the CDR3. With 3 bases removed from V and 9 bases from J, the gap between germline ends came to 15 bases. The germline V gene has CDR1 SGHTA and CDR2 FQGNSA.

The V call is TRBV3-1 (or the pseudogene TRBV3-2), the J call TRBJ2-5; D uncertain. V lost 3 bases, J lost 5 bases, and 7 bases lay in between. Germline CDR1 and CDR2: LGHDT and YNNKEL (reference sequence). CDR3 length: 12 residues. Written as DNA, the CDR3 is TGTGCCAGCAGCCAGACAACGGAGACCCAGTACTTC. The encoded protein is CASSQTTETQYF.

The chain has TRBV5-5 and TRBJ1-4; D remains unclear. The CDR3 contains 14 residues. The germline V gene has CDR1 SGHKS and CDR2 YYEKEE (reference sequence). Between the trimmed V and J ends, which lost 1 base and 5 bases, there was a span of 9 bases. The CDR3 loop is CASSLYGKNEKLFF. As DNA, the CDR3 is TGTGCCAGCAGCTTGTACGGAAAAAATGAAAAACTGTTTTTT.

This chain links TRBV6-2 or TRBV6-3 with TRBJ2-3; 7 nucleotides align to TRBD2. CDR3 length: 19 amino acids. After removal of 6 bases from V and 2 bases from J, the junction contained 20 bases not matched to a gene. Per germline, CDR1 MNHEY and CDR2 SVGEGT. This chain's CDR3 is CASSDPAIMASGLTDTQYF. DNA for the CDR3: TGTGCCAGCAGCGACCCCGCCATTATGGCTAGCGGTCTCACAGATACGCAGTATTTT.

This chain joins TRBV27 and TRBJ1-1; possibly TRBD1 for D (6 bases). V was clipped by 8 bases and J by 6 bases, with 16 bases between them. Germline CDR1 reads MNHEY; CDR2 reads SMNVEV (reference sequence). This CDR3 comprises 13 residues. CDR3 in amino acids: CASQDRLRAEAFF. The CDR3 DNA reads as TGTGCCAGCCAGGACAGACTCCGAGCTGAAGCTTTCTTT.

The chain joins TRBV19 to TRBJ1-5, with TRBD1 as a possible D gene (6 bases). The V end lost 2 bases, the J end lost 4 bases, and 12 bases lay between the germline ends. The CDR3 is 15 residues long. Germline values: CDR1 LNHDA, CDR2 SQIVND (reference sequence). CDR3 coding DNA: TGTGCCAGTAGTATAATGTCAGGGGTTAATCAGCCCCAGCATTTT. It yields the protein CASSIMSGVNQPQHF.

The chain links TRBV5-4 to TRBJ1-4; D unclear. Germline loops: CDR1 SGHNT, CDR2 YYREEE (reference sequence). The CDR3 consists of 14 residues. Trimming cost V 4 bases and J 3 bases, with 10 bases left between them. This CDR3 is CASSPGGPNEKLFF. CDR3 nucleotides: TGTGCCAGCAGCCCGGGTGGGCCTAATGAAAAACTGTTTTTT.

The count of this clone is one. The rearrangement uses TRBV6-2 or TRBV6-3 and TRBJ2-2, with 9 bases identical to TRBD2. Per germline, CDR1 MNHEY and CDR2 SVGEGT. The V segment lost 2 bases and the J segment 7 bases; nucleotides outside the gene matches: 11. The CDR3 consists of 17 residues. The DNA of the CDR3 is TGTGCCAGCAGTTACCCCCTGGCGGGGGGGCCGGACGGGGAGCTGTTTTTT. This encodes CASSYPLAGGPDGELFF.

The V call is TRBV6-2 or TRBV6-3, the J call TRBJ2-4, with D possibly matching TRBD1 (5 bases). V lost 5 bases to trimming and J lost 1 base, with 12 bases between them. The germline V gene has CDR1 MNHEY and CDR2 SVGEGT. The CDR3 consists of 15 residues. CDR3 amino acids: CASSPQGEAKNIQYF. CDR3 coding DNA: TGTGCCAGCAGTCCGCAGGGTGAGGCCAAAAACATTCAGTACTTC.

The rearrangement uses TRBV4-1 and TRBJ1-2, with D perhaps matching TRBD1 (5 bases). The V gene lost 5 bases and the J gene lost 0 bases, with 19 bases spanning the gap. Germline V gene lookup returns CDR1 MGHRA and CDR2 YSYEKL. The length of the CDR3 is 17 residues. CDR3 sequence (DNA): TGCGCCAGCAGCGAGGTGGGGGGGAGGAGGGCTAACTATGGCTACACCTTC. This gives the protein CASSEVGGRRANYGYTF.

With regard to this clone: Other nucleotide sequences from this sample produce the same CDR3. The chain uses TRBV3-1 (or the pseudogene TRBV3-2) and TRBJ2-7, with D hard to call. Germline CDR1 reads LGHDT; CDR2 reads YNNKEL (reference sequence). V was shortened by 2 bases and J by 3 bases, with 2 bases between the two germline ends. The CDR3 runs to 11 residues. The CDR3 region has the DNA TGTGCCAGCAGCCAATACTACGAGCAGTACTTC. Translation: CASSQYYEQYF.

The rearrangement uses TRBV19 and TRBJ2-2; 7 bases line up with TRBD1. The length of the CDR3 is 16 residues. Looked up from germline, CDR1 is LNHDA and CDR2 is SQIVND (reference sequence). The V gene end was trimmed by 5 bases and the J gene end by 4 bases; junction bases not matched to a gene: 10. CDR3 nucleotides: TGTGCCAGTAGTCCCCTGACAGGGCCCCTCACCGGGGAGCTGTTTTTT. Its protein product is CASSPLTGPLTGELFF.